The T cell receptor beta chain described here comes from a study of T cells in Graves' hyperthyroidism and ophthalmopathy. RNA transcripts yielded amplified TCR beta CDR3 regions. HTBI primers were the set used in a first-round RT-PCR of the TCR CDR3. TCRdb called the multiplex PCR reads again in MiXCR, with one record for every CDR3 protein. This table holds around 580,000 distinct CDR3 sequences, around 46% found once. General observations from the study: Prediction of ophthalmopathy progression came a median 6.5 months pre-onset. Most clonotypes expanded in thyroid above 0.001 were likewise present in blood.

No progression to ophthalmopathy during 18 months of follow-up defined stable disease. This clonotype was counted between two and nine times. Its antigen is as yet unknown. This CDR3 comprises 17 residues. V gave up 1 base and J gave up 4 bases; unmatched junction bases: 13. The V gene's germline CDR1 is DFQATT and CDR2 SNEGSKA (reference sequence). The source is a woman aged 18-30 years with Graves' hyperthyroidism. Sequencing was done on a sample of peripheral blood or thyroid tissue (not recorded which). V usage is TRBV20-1 and J usage is TRBJ2-3; 8 nucleotides line up with TRBD2. DNA of the CDR3: TGCAGTGCTAGAGGGGCGGGTCGCGGGAGGTTTTCAGATACGCAGTATTTT. Translating gives CSARGAGRGRFSDTQYF.